Presented here are 8 T cell receptor beta chains from one specimen sequenced in a study of response to subunit inactivated influenza vaccine. TCRdb re-called the RT-PCR reads with MiXCR, one entry per CDR3 protein. The data hold roughly 190,000 distinct CDR3 sequences, with approximately 14% observed a single time. The sequenced sample was CD8+ T cells sorted from PBMCs, obtained 5 days after vaccination. Every receptor here comes from a man aged 45-65 years who received an inactivated influenza vaccine.

This sequence joins TRBV5-6 and TRBJ2-7; 10 bases fit TRBD2. Germline CDR1 reads SGHDT; CDR2 reads YYEEEE. V lost 4 bases and J lost 2; bases outside the gene matches: 9. The CDR3 is 16 residues long. CDR3 bases: TGTGCCAGCAGCACCGAGCGGGGGGGCCTCACCTACGAGCAGTACTTC. As protein: CASSTERGGLTYEQYF. Full variable domain (rest looked up from reference TRBV5-6 and TRBJ2-7): DAGVTQSPTHLIKTRGQQVTLRCSPKSGHDTVSWYQQALGQGPQFIFQYYEEEERQRGNFPDRFSGHQFPNYSSELNVNALLLGDSALYLCASSTERGGLTYEQYFGPGTRLTVT.

There are a few counts of this clonotype. This chain links TRBV20-1 with TRBJ1-4, with D hard to call. The length of the CDR3 is 13 residues. Deletions cut 5 bases from V and 6 bases from J, with 13 bases between. Germline V gene lookup returns CDR1 DFQATT and CDR2 SNEGSKA (reference sequence). The CDR3 protein is CSAPRWEDEKLFF. CDR3 nucleotides: TGCAGTGCTCCCCGGTGGGAGGATGAAAAACTGTTTTTT.

This clonotype was seen a handful of times. This sequence joins TRBV11-1 and TRBJ2-1, with 10 bases aligning to TRBD2. This CDR3 region has 19 residues. Germline lookup yields CDR1 SGHAT and CDR2 FQDESV (reference sequence). The ends lost 3 bases at V and 6 bases at J; junction bases unmatched: 17. The CDR3: CASSFRPREREGQGNEQFF. As DNA, the CDR3 is TGTGCCAGCAGCTTTAGGCCCAGGGAGCGGGAGGGCCAAGGCAATGAGCAGTTCTTC. Full variable domain (outside the CDR3, taken from reference TRBV11-1 and TRBJ2-1): EAEVAQSPRYKITEKSQAVAFWCDPISGHATLYWYRQILGQGPELLVQFQDESVVDDSQLPKDRFSAERLKGVDSTLKIQPAELGDSAMYLCASSFRPREREGQGNEQFFGPGTRLTVL.

Only a few counts were recorded for this clonotype. The J gene is TRBJ2-1, the V gene TRBV25-1, with 7 bases identical to TRBD2. The CDR3 runs 14 residues. Unmatched junction bases numbered 5, after V lost 3 bases and J lost 6 bases. The germline V gene encodes CDR1 MGHDK and CDR2 SYGVNS. The CDR3 nucleotides are TGTGCCAGCAGTGAGTTTCCTAGCGGCAATGAGCAGTTCTTC. It translates to CASSEFPSGNEQFF.

This clonotype was found a few times. The chain is built from TRBV7-9 and TRBJ2-1; 8 bases map to TRBD1. Germline V gene data show CDR1 as SEHNR and CDR2 as FQNEAQ (reference sequence). Losses at the gene ends were 11 bases for V and 5 bases for J; bases not matched to a gene: 8. The CDR3 is 13 residues long. Here the CDR3 reads CARTGMVDNEQFF. The DNA for the CDR3 is TGTGCCCGGACAGGGATGGTTGACAATGAGCAGTTCTTC.

The rearrangement uses TRBV28 and TRBJ2-3; D gene unclear. With 3 bases removed from V and 2 bases from J, the gap between germline ends came to 6 bases. Germline CDR1 is MDHEN and CDR2 is SYDVKM. The CDR3 sequence is 13 residues long. The chain's CDR3 is CASSFIITDTQYF. Written as DNA, the CDR3 is TGTGCCAGCAGTTTCATTATCACAGATACGCAGTATTTT.

This clonotype was counted between two and nine times. At one end, the junction sequence differs from germline, possibly due to a read error. This chain joins TRBV7-7 and TRBJ2-1; TRBD1 aligns across 7 bases. The CDR3 has 15 amino acids. Germline assignment: CDR1 SSHAT and CDR2 FNYEAQ (reference sequence). The CDR3 bases are TGTGCTAGCAGCTTTCAACCGACAGGGTCCCATGAGCAGTTCTTC. Amino acid sequence: CASSFQPTGSHEQFF.

In its sample, this clonotype was seen a few times. The rearrangement joins TRBV24-1 to TRBJ2-6, with D unclear. The CDR3 runs to 15 residues. The germline V and J ends were trimmed by 6 bases and 2 bases, with 10 bases remaining between them. Germline V gives CDR1 KGHDR, CDR2 SFDVKD. The CDR3 protein is CATSPDETGANVLTF. The CDR3 region has the DNA TGTGCCACCAGTCCCGATGAGACTGGGGCCAACGTCCTGACTTTC.